The clone carrying this T cell receptor beta chain has just a few counts. This CDR3 spans 15 amino acids. CDR1 and CDR2 from the germline V gene are KGHSH and LQKENI. The V end lost 1 base, the J end lost 1 base, and 9 bases lay between the germline ends. This sample stems from a study of blood T cells in healthy people across ages. A second PCR of 7 to 11 cycles used a sample-barcoded 5' primer and a J-beta primer mix. TCRdb reanalysed the 5' RACE reads using MiXCR and keeps one entry per CDR3 protein. This sample has 900,000 to 950,000 distinct CDR3 sequences, with 25% to 30% found just once. These data also formed part of another study, on T cells of mothers and their children.

The receptor was isolated from a woman in her thirties or forties in good health. The rearrangement links TRBV18 to TRBJ2-3; unclear D gene. Sequencing was performed on blood. The CDR3 region is CASSPLPTGTDTQYF. The CDR3 DNA sequence: TGTGCCAGCTCACCACTTCCTACTGGCACAGATACGCAGTATTTT.